The clone carrying this T cell receptor (beta chain) was recorded once. This specimen comes from a study of blood T cell repertoires in COVID-19. Clones were read by immunoSEQ multiplex PCR, and TCRdb kept only the in-frame ones, dropping some. The data show around 370,000 clones, roughly 89% seen once. The CDR3 is made up of 15 amino acids. The germline CDR1 and CDR2 sequences are GTSNPN and SVGIG (reference sequence). V was pared by 0 bases and J by 0 bases, with 6 bases between. The chain recombines TRBV30 with TRBJ1-6, with D unclear. The receptor's source is a man between 18 and 35 years old with active or convalescent COVID-19. The sequenced sample consisted of peripheral blood. The CDR3 coding sequence is TGTGCCTGGAGTGTACTAGCCTCCTATAATTCACCCCTCCACTTT. It yields the protein CAWSVLASYNSPLHF.